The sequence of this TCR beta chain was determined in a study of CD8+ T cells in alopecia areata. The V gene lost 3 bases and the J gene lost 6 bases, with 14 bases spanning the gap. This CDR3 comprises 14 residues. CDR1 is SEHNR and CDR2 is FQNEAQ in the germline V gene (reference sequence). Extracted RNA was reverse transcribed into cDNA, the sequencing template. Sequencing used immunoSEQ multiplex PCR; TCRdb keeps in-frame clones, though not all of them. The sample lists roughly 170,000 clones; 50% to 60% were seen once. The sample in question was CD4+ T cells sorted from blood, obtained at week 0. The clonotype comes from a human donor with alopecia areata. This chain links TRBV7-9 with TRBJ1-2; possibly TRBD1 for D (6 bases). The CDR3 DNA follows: TGTGCCAGCAGCTTTACTGGGGCAGGGGATGGCTACACCTTC. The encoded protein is CASSFTGAGDGYTF.